The 30 T cell receptor beta chains listed next were all sequenced from one sample in a study of T cells in Graves' hyperthyroidism and ophthalmopathy. Using RNA transcripts as the source, TCR beta CDR3 regions were amplified. First-round RT-PCR of the TCR CDR3 relied on the HTBI primer set. Each CDR3 protein is one row after TCRdb ran MiXCR on the multiplex PCR reads. The sample has approximately 300,000 distinct CDR3 sequences; around a sixth are singletons. Sequencing was carried out using blood. These receptors originate from a man aged 30 to 45 with Graves' hyperthyroidism.

This clonotype appeared a few times. The rearrangement links TRBV12-3 or TRBV12-4 to TRBJ2-7, with TRBD2 matching 8 bases. This CDR3 has 15 residues. V dropped 9 bases and J dropped 6; count of bases not matched to a gene: 16. CDR3 bases: TGTGCCAGTCGCGGGCTCGCGGGAGGTTCTTGCGAGCAGTACTTC. This sequence encodes CASRGLAGGSCEQYF.

In its sample, this clonotype was seen many times. In DNA, the CDR3 is TGTGCCAGCAGTCCCGTGAGGGACAGGAACTATGGCTACACCTTC. This sequence encodes CASSPVRDRNYGYTF. This chain links TRBV6-2 or TRBV6-3 with TRBJ1-2, with 8 nucleotides matching TRBD1. Germline loops: CDR1 MNHEY, CDR2 SVGEGT. V gave up 5 bases and J gave up 2 bases; unmatched junction bases: 7. The CDR3 consists of 15 residues.

Many counts were recorded for this clonotype. V and J are TRBV12-3 or TRBV12-4 and TRBJ2-7; D remains ambiguous. The CDR3 is made up of 14 amino acids. V was shortened by 6 bases and J by 2 bases, with 14 bases between the two germline ends. CDR3 DNA sequence: TGTGCCAGCAGCTACTCCGCGGAGACCTACGAGCAGTACTTC. Translation gives CASSYSAETYEQYF.

This clonotype was counted a single time. The chain has TRBV2 and TRBJ1-2; D is unclear. Per germline, CDR1 SNHLY and CDR2 FYNNEI. The CDR3 runs to 14 residues. The V and J ends lost 7 bases and 0 bases respectively, with 12 bases between them. CDR3 coding DNA: TGTGCCAGCAAGGATGGCTCGGCTAACTATGGCTACACCTTC. This codes for CASKDGSANYGYTF.

This clonotype was seen repeatedly, ten times or more. The V gene is TRBV18, the J gene TRBJ2-1, with 12 bases that match TRBD2. The germline V gene encodes CDR1 KGHSH and CDR2 LQKENI. The J segment lost 9 bases and the V segment lost 5 bases, leaving 11 bases of the junction unmatched. This CDR3 is built from 16 residues. As DNA, the CDR3 is TGTGCCAGCTCATCAAGACTAGCGGGAGTAATTGGTGAGCAGTTCTTC. Encoded protein: CASSSRLAGVIGEQFF.

The gene calls are TRBV5-1 and TRBJ1-1; D ambiguous. The ends were cut back, 4 bases at V and 1 base at J, with 11 bases in the middle. Germline-derived CDR1 and CDR2 are SGHRS and YFSETQ. This CDR3 is built from 14 residues. The CDR3 coding sequence is TGCGCCAGCAGCCCCGGATTCGGGAACACTGAAGCTTTCTTT. As protein: CASSPGFGNTEAFF.

This clonotype came up many times. The V call is TRBV19, the J call TRBJ2-7, with D hard to call. The CDR3 spans 14 residues. With 1 base removed from V and 2 bases from J, the gap between germline ends came to 9 bases. From germline, CDR1 is LNHDA and CDR2 SQIVND (reference sequence). The CDR3 loop is CASSIAGLTYEQYF. In nucleotides, the CDR3 is TGTGCCAGTAGTATAGCCGGCTTAACCTACGAGCAGTACTTC.

The chain couples TRBV5-1 to TRBJ2-2; D call uncertain. Looked up from germline, CDR1 is SGHRS and CDR2 is YFSETQ. This CDR3 comprises 13 residues. V shed 0 bases and J shed 6 bases, with 6 bases lying between them. The CDR3 reads CASSLELSGELFF. The CDR3 DNA reads TGCGCCAGCAGCTTGGAGTTGTCCGGGGAGCTGTTTTTT.

This clonotype was recorded at least ten times. The chain combines TRBV20-1 with TRBJ1-1; D call uncertain. The germline CDR1 and CDR2 sequences are DFQATT and SNEGSKA (reference sequence). Trimming pared 5 bases from V and 0 bases from J, leaving 10 bases between. The CDR3 consists of 13 residues. The CDR3: CSASQTVNTEAFF. The CDR3 DNA sequence: TGCAGTGCTTCCCAGACGGTGAACACTGAAGCTTTCTTT.

The gene calls are TRBV7-9 and TRBJ2-5, with no clear D. V was trimmed by 5 bases and J by 4 bases, leaving 14 bases between them. The CDR3 consists of 14 residues. Germline V CDR1 and CDR2: SEHNR, FQNEAQ (reference sequence). CDR3 sequence (DNA): TGTGCCAGCAGCCCGGTCCTCGAAGGAGAGACCCAGTACTTC. Translation: CASSPVLEGETQYF.

CDR3 nucleotide sequence: TGTGCCAGCAGCTTAAGCAGGGGGCGCAGGGCGAATGAGCAGTTCTTC. Translated: CASSLSRGRRANEQFF. The chain couples TRBV11-2 to TRBJ2-1; the match to TRBD1 covers 8 bases. V was clipped by 2 bases and J by 7 bases; unmatched bases: 10. Germline CDR1 SGHAT, CDR2 FQNNGV. The CDR3 has 16 residues.

This clonotype was observed at least ten times. The rearrangement joins TRBV5-1 to TRBJ2-2; no reliable D call. CDR3 length: 15 residues. V dropped 5 bases and J dropped 0 bases, with 11 bases sitting between them. In germline, CDR1 is SGHRS, CDR2 YFSETQ. The CDR3 loop is CASSASAANTGELFF. The CDR3 region has the DNA TGCGCCAGCAGTGCGAGCGCAGCGAACACCGGGGAGCTGTTTTTT. The variable domain in full, with the rest retrieved from reference TRBV5-1 and TRBJ2-2, is KAGVTQTPRYLIKTRGQQVTLSCSPISGHRSVSWYQQTPGQGLQFLFEYFSETQRNKGNFPGRFSGRQFSNSRSEMNVSTLELGDSALYLCASSASAANTGELFFGEGSRLTVL.

This clonotype was detected a few times. A read error may account for a junction end that differs from germline. The chain is built from TRBV12-5 and TRBJ1-6, with 8 bases matching TRBD1. The germline CDR1 and CDR2 sequences are LGHNT and FRNRAP. The CDR3 extends over 14 amino acids. The CDR3 DNA is TGTGCTAGTGGCTTGGGGACAGGAAGGTCACCCCTCCACTTT. Translated, it gives CASGLGTGRSPLHF.

This clonotype was observed many times. V is TRBV11-1 and J is TRBJ2-7, with D unresolved. In germline, CDR1 is SGHAT, CDR2 FQDESV (reference sequence). The CDR3 is 14 residues long. The germline V and J ends were trimmed by 3 bases and 2 bases, with 11 bases remaining between them. The CDR3 here is CASSFDTATYEQYF. The DNA of the CDR3 is TGTGCCAGCAGCTTTGATACCGCGACCTACGAGCAGTACTTC.

This clonotype was seen more than once but under ten times. This chain joins TRBV2 and TRBJ2-1; 13 bases match TRBD2. Germline V gene lookup returns CDR1 SNHLY and CDR2 FYNNEI. The CDR3 consists of 13 residues. J lost 9 bases, V lost 9 bases, and 5 bases had no gene match. The CDR3 loop reads CARGLAGVGEQFF. CDR3 nucleotide sequence: TGTGCCAGAGGACTAGCGGGAGTTGGTGAGCAGTTCTTC.

The chain is built from TRBV13 and TRBJ2-5; 12 nucleotides agree with TRBD2. CDR1 and CDR2 from the germline V gene are PRHDT and FYEKMQ (reference sequence). CDR3 length equals 16 residues. Unmatched junction bases numbered 7, after V lost 3 bases and J lost 5 bases. CDR3 residues: CASSFRTSGIAETQYF. The DNA of the CDR3 is TGTGCCAGCAGCTTCAGGACTAGCGGGATCGCGGAGACCCAGTACTTC.

This rearrangement joins TRBV7-9 to TRBJ1-2, with D tentatively TRBD1 (6 bases). Trimming removed 5 bases at V and 1 base at J, with 8 bases between. This CDR3 comprises 13 residues. Germline values: CDR1 SEHNR, CDR2 FQNEAQ (reference sequence). The CDR3 bases are TGTGCCAGCAGCCGGACAGTTAACTATGGCTACACCTTC. It yields the protein CASSRTVNYGYTF.

This clonotype was seen only a few times. The chain joins TRBV5-1 to TRBJ2-7; perhaps TRBD1 as D (5 bases). V gave up 4 bases and J gave up 2 bases, with 13 bases separating them. The CDR3 runs 14 residues. In germline, CDR1 is SGHRS, CDR2 YFSETQ. The CDR3 DNA sequence: TGCGCCAGCAGCGCCCAGGGCGGTCCCTACGAGCAGTACTTC. Its translation is CASSAQGGPYEQYF.

The V gene is TRBV30, the J gene TRBJ1-2, with 7 nucleotides matching TRBD1. Germline V gene data show CDR1 as GTSNPN and CDR2 as SVGIG (reference sequence). There are 14 residues in the CDR3. Trimming took 2 bases from V and 4 from J; bases not matched to a gene: 7. The CDR3 loop reads CAWSWGQSAYGYTF. The DNA for the CDR3 is TGTGCCTGGAGTTGGGGACAGAGCGCCTATGGCTACACCTTC.

This clonotype occurred many times. This chain joins TRBV6-1 and TRBJ1-1, with a weak D call TRBD1 (5 bases). In germline, CDR1 is MNHNS, CDR2 SASEGT. This CDR3 contains 14 residues. Trimming cost V 8 bases and J 3 bases, with 16 bases left between them. CDR3 residues: CASGGVYEDTEAFF. The DNA of the CDR3 is TGTGCCAGCGGGGGGGTATATGAGGACACTGAAGCTTTCTTT.

This clonotype appeared many times. This chain links TRBV6-1 with TRBJ2-7, with 10 bases aligning to TRBD1. Germline CDR1 reads MNHNS; CDR2 reads SASEGT. The CDR3 loop spans 15 amino acids. Germline trimming cut 9 bases from V and 6 bases from J; bases unmatched to any gene: 14. In nucleotides, the CDR3 is TGTGCCAGTAGACTAAGGGACAGGGGATCGTTCGAGCAGTACTTC. Encoded protein: CASRLRDRGSFEQYF.

This clonotype turned up a few times. The chain has TRBV19 and TRBJ1-5, with D possibly being TRBD1 (6 bases). The germline gives CDR1 LNHDA, CDR2 SQIVND (reference sequence). V was trimmed by 3 bases and J by 6 bases, leaving 21 bases between them. CDR3 size: 17 residues. The CDR3 here is CASSILGGRESGQPQHF. The CDR3 nucleotides read TGTGCCAGTAGTATCCTCGGGGGGCGCGAATCTGGTCAGCCCCAGCATTTT.

This clonotype was observed at least ten times. CDR3 region: CASSHLQGPYGYTF. As DNA, the CDR3 is TGTGCCAGCAGCCATTTACAGGGTCCCTATGGCTACACCTTC. The chain employs TRBV11-2 and TRBJ1-2; D is perhaps TRBD1 (6 bases). Per the germline V gene, CDR1 is SGHAT and CDR2 is FQNNGV. The length of the CDR3 is 14 residues. The V end lost 5 bases, the J end lost 4 bases, and 14 bases lay between the germline ends.

Remarks on this clonotype: A much larger clone differs from this one at a single base, so this may be a read error. J is TRBJ1-2 and V is TRBV12-3 or TRBV12-4; D call uncertain. This CDR3 has 13 amino acids. V was pared by 2 bases and J by 9 bases, with 13 bases between. The DNA of the CDR3 is TGTGCCAGCAGTTTACGCAGGCAGGTTAGCTACACCTTC. It yields the protein CASSLRRQVSYTF.

The chain carries TRBV4-1 and TRBJ1-2; D may be TRBD1 (6 bases). The V gene lost 1 base and the J gene lost 2 bases, with 11 bases spanning the gap. Germline loops: CDR1 MGHRA, CDR2 YSYEKL. This CDR3 comprises 15 residues. In nucleotides, the CDR3 is TGCGCCAGCAGCCAAGGCCAGGGGATAAACTATGGCTACACCTTC. As protein: CASSQGQGINYGYTF.

The table lists this clonotype with many counts. The rearrangement links TRBV11-2 to TRBJ2-1; possibly TRBD2 for D (6 bases). V shed 3 bases and J shed 5 bases, with 14 bases lying between them. The CDR3 length is 15 residues. Germline CDR1 SGHAT, CDR2 FQNNGV. The DNA of the CDR3 is TGTGCCAGCAGCTTGGGGGGACTGACCAACAATGAGCAGTTCTTC. Protein product: CASSLGGLTNNEQFF.

This clonotype was seen a few times. The chain joins TRBV20-1 to TRBJ1-3, with a possible D match to TRBD1 (6 bases). The germline V gene encodes CDR1 DFQATT and CDR2 SNEGSKA (reference sequence). The CDR3 loop spans 14 amino acids. V gave up 0 bases and J gave up 4 bases, with 10 bases separating them. The CDR3 DNA sequence: TGCAGTGCTAGAGATCCGCAGGGGGGAAACACCATATATTTT. Translated: CSARDPQGGNTIYF.

This clonotype has at least ten counts. The genes are TRBV20-1 and TRBJ2-7, with 8 bases that match TRBD2. Germline V CDR1 and CDR2: DFQATT, SNEGSKA (reference sequence). Germline trimming cut 0 bases from V and 4 bases from J; bases unmatched to any gene: 8. The CDR3 has 15 residues. CDR3 loop: CSARDPKSGSYEQYF. CDR3 bases: TGCAGTGCTAGAGATCCCAAGAGCGGGAGTTACGAGCAGTACTTC.

The chain employs TRBV7-9 and TRBJ1-5; unclear D gene. This CDR3 has 16 amino acids. Germline loops: CDR1 SEHNR, CDR2 FQNEAQ (reference sequence). The V end was cut by 1 base, the J end by 0 bases, with 10 bases between. Written as DNA, the CDR3 is TGTGCCAGCAGCTTAGGGACGGGGAATAGCAATCAGCCCCAGCATTTT. Amino acids: CASSLGTGNSNQPQHF.

Ten or more counts support this clonotype. This sequence joins TRBV12-3 or TRBV12-4 and TRBJ1-2, with a possible D match to TRBD1 (5 bases). The length of the CDR3 is 15 residues. The germline V and J ends were trimmed by 5 bases and 3 bases, with 16 bases remaining between them. The CDR3 DNA is TGTGCCAGCAGTCAGTCGGGGGAGGTGGACTATGGCTACACCTTC. As protein: CASSQSGEVDYGYTF.